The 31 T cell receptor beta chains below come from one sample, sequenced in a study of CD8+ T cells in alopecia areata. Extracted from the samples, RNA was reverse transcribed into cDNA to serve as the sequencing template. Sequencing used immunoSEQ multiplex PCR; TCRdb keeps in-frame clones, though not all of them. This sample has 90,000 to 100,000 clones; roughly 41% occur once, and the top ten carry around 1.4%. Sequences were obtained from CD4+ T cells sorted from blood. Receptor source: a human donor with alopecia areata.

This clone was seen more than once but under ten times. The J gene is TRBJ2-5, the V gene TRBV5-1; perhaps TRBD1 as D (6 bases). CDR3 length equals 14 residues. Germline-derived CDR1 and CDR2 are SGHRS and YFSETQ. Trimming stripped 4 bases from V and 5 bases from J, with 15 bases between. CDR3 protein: CASSNPTGSETQYF. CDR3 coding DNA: TGCGCCAGCAGCAACCCGACAGGAAGTGAGACCCAGTACTTC.

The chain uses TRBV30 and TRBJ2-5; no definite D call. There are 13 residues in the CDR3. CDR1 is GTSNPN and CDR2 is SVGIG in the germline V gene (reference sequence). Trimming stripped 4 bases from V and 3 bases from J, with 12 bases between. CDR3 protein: CAWTRMAKETQYF. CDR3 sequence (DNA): TGTGCCTGGACTCGGATGGCGAAAGAGACCCAGTACTTC.

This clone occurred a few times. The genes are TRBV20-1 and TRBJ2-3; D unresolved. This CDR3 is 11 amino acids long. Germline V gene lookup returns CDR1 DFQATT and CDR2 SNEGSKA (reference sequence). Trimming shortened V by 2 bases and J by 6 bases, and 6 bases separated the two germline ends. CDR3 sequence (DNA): TGCAGTGCTAGACAAGTGGATACGCAGTATTTT. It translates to CSARQVDTQYF.

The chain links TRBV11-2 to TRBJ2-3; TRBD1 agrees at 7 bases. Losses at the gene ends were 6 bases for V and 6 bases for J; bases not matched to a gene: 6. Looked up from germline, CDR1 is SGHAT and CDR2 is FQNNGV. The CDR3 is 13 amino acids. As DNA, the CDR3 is TGTGCCAGCAGGGGGACGACAGGGGATACGCAGTATTTT. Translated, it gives CASRGTTGDTQYF.

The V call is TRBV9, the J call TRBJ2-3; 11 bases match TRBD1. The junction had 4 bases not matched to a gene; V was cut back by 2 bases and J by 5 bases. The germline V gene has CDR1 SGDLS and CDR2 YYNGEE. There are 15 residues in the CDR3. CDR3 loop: CASSVRTGGLDTQYF. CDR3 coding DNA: TGTGCCAGCAGCGTGAGGACAGGGGGCCTAGATACGCAGTATTTT. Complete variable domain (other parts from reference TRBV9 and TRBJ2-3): DSGVTQTPKHLITATGQRVTLRCSPRSGDLSVYWYQQSLDQGLQFLIQYYNGEERAKGNILERFSAQQFPDLHSELNLSSLELGDSALYFCASSVRTGGLDTQYFGPGTRLTVL.

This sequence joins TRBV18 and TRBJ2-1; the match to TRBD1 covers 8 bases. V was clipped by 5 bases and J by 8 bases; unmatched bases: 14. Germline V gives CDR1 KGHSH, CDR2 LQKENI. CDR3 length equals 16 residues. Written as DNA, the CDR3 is TGTGCCAGCTCATCTTTACTCGGATCAGGGGGCGATGAGCAGTTCTTC. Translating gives CASSSLLGSGGDEQFF.

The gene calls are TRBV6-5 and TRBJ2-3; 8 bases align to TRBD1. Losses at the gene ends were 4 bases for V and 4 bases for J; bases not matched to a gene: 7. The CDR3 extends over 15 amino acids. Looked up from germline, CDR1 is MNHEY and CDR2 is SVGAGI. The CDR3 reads CASSSPGQGADTQYF. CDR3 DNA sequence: TGTGCCAGCAGTTCACCCGGACAGGGCGCAGATACGCAGTATTTT.

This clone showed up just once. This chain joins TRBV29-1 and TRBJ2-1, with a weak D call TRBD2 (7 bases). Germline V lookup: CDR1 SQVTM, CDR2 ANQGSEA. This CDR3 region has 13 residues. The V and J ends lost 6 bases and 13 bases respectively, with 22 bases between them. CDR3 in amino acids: CSVTIGGAGTQFF. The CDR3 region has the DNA TGCAGCGTGACCATAGGGGGAGCGGGGACACAGTTCTTC.

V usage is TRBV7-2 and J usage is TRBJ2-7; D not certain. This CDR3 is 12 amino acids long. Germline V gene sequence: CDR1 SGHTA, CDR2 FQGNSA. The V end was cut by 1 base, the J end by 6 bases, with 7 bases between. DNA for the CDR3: TGTGCCAGCAGCTTAGTGGGGTCCGAGCAGTACTTC. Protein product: CASSLVGSEQYF.

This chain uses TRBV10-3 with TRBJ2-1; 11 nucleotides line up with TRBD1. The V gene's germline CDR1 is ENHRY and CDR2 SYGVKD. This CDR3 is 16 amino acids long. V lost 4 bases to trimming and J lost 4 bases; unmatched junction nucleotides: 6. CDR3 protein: CAISGPGQGGYNEQFF. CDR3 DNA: TGTGCCATCAGTGGCCCGGGACAGGGGGGATACAATGAGCAGTTCTTC.

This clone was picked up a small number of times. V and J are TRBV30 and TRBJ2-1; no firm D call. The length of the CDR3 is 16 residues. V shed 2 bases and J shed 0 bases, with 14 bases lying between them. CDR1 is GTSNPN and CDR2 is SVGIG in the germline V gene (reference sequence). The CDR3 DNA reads TGTGCCTGGAGTACCTATCGAGTTCGCTCCTACAATGAGCAGTTCTTC. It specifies CAWSTYRVRSYNEQFF.

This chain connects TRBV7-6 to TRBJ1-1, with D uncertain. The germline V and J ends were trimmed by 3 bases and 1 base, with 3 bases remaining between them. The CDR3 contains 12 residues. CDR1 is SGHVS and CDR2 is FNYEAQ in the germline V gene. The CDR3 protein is CASSFTNTEAFF. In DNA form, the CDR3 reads TGTGCCAGCAGCTTCACGAACACTGAAGCTTTCTTT. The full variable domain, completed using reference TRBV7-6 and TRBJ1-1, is GAGVSQSPRYKVTKRGQDVALRCDPISGHVSLYWYRQALGQGPEFLTYFNYEAQQDKSGLPNDRFSAERPEGSISTLTIQRTEQRDSAMYRCASSFTNTEAFFGQGTRLTVV.

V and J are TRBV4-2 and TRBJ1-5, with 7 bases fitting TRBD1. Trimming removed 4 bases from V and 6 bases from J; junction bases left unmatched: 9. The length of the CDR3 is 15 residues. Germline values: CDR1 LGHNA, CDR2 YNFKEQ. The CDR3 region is CASSPRGQSPQPQHF. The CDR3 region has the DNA TGTGCCAGCAGCCCTCGGGGACAGTCTCCTCAGCCCCAGCATTTT.

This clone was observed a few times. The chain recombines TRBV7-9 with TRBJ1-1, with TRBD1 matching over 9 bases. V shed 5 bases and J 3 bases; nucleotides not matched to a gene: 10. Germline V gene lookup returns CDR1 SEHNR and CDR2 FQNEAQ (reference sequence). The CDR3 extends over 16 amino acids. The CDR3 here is CASSQYRGRRDTEAFF. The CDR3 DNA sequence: TGTGCCAGCAGCCAATACAGGGGGCGAAGGGACACTGAAGCTTTCTTT. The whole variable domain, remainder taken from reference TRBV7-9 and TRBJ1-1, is DTGVSQNPRHKITKRGQNVTFRCDPISEHNRLYWYRQTLGQGPEFLTYFQNEAQLEKSRLLSDRFSAERPKGSFSTLEIQRTEQGDSAMYLCASSQYRGRRDTEAFFGQGTRLTVV.

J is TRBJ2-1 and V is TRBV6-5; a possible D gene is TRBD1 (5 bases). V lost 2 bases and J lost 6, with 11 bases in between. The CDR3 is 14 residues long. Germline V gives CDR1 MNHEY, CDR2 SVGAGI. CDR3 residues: CASSYGVGANEQFF. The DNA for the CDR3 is TGTGCCAGCAGTTACGGAGTAGGGGCCAATGAGCAGTTCTTC.

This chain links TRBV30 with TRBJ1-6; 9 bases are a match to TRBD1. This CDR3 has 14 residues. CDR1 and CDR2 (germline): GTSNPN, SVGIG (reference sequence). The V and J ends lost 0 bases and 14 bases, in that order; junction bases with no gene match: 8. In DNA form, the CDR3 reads TGTGCCTGGAGTGTTGGGACAGGGTCCATCGCCCTCCACTTT. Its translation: CAWSVGTGSIALHF.

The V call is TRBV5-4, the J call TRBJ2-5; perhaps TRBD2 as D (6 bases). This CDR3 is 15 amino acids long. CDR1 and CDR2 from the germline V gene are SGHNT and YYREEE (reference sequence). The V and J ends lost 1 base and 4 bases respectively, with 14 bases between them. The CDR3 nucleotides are TGTGCCAGCAGCTTGTACCTAGCGTCAGGAGAGACCCAGTACTTC. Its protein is CASSLYLASGETQYF.

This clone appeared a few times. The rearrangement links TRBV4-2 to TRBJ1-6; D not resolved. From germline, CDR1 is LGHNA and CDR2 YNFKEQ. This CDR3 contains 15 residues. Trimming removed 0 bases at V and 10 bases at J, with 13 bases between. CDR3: CASSQEQSGFSPLHF. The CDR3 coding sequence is TGTGCCAGCAGCCAAGAGCAATCCGGGTTCTCACCCCTCCACTTT.

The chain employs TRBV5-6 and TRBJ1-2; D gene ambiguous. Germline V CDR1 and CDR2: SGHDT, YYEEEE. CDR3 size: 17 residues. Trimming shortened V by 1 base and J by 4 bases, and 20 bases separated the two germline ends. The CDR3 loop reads CASSLYATTLAGYGYTF. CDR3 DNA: TGTGCCAGCAGCTTGTATGCGACCACCTTGGCGGGCTATGGCTACACCTTC.

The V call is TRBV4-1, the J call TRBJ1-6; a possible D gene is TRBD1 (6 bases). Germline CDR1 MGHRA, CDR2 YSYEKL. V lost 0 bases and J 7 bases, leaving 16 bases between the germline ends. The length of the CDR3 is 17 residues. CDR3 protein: CASSQDGGRTANSPLHF. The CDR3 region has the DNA TGCGCCAGCAGCCAAGATGGAGGGCGGACAGCGAATTCACCCCTCCACTTT.

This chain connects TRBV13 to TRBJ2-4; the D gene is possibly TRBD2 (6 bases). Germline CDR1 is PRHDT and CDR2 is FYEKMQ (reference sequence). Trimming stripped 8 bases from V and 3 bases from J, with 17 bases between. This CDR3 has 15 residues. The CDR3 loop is CASSSTIAVKNIQYF. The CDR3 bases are TGTGCCAGCTCTTCGACGATAGCGGTCAAAAACATTCAGTACTTC.

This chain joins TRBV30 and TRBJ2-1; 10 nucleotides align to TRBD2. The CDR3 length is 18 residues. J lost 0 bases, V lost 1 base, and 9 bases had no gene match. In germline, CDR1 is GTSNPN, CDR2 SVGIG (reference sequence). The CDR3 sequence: CAWSALSGGAFSYNEQFF. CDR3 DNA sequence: TGTGCCTGGAGTGCCCTCAGCGGGGGGGCTTTCTCCTACAATGAGCAGTTCTTC.

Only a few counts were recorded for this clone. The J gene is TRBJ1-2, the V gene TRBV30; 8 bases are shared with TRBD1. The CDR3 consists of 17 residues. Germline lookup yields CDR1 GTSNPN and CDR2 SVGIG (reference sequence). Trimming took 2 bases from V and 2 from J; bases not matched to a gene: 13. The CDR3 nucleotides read TGTGCCTGGAGTCGCCGAATCGACAGGGGAGGAAACTATGGCTACACCTTC. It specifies CAWSRRIDRGGNYGYTF.

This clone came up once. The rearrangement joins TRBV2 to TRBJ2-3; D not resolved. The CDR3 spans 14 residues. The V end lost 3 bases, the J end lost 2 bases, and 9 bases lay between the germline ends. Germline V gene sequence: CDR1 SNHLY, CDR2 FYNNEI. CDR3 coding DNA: TGTGCCAGCAGTGAGGGCAGTTCCACAGATACGCAGTATTTT. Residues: CASSEGSSTDTQYF.

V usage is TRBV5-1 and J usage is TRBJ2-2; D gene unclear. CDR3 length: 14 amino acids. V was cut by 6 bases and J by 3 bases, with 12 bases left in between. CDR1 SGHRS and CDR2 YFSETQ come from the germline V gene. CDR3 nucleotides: TGCGCCAGCACCCCGACACGTCACACCGGGGAGCTGTTTTTT. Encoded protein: CASTPTRHTGELFF.

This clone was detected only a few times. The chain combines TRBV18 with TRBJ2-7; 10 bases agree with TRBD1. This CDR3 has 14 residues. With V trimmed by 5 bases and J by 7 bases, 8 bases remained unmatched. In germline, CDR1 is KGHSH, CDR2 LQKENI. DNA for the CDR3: TGTGCCAGCTCATCGGGACAGGGGCCGTTAGAGCAGTACTTC. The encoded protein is CASSSGQGPLEQYF.

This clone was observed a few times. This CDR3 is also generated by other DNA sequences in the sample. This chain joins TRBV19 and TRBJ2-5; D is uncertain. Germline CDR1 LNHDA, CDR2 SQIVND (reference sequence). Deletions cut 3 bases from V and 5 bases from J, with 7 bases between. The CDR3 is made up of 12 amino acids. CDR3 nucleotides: TGTGCCAGTAGTATTTTCGGCGAGACCCAGTACTTC. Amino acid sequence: CASSIFGETQYF.

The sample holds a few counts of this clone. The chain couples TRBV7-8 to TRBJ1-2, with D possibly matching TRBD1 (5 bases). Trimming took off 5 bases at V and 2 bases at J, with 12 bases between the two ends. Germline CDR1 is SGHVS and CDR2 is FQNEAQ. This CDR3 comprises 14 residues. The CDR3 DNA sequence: TGTGCCAGCAGCATCCGGGACTACAACTATGGCTACACCTTC. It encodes CASSIRDYNYGYTF.

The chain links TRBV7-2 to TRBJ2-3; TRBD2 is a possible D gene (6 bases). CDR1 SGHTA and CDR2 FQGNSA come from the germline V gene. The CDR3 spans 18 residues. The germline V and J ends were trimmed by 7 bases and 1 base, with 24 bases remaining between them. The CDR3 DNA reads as TGTGCCAGCAAAAAGAACTGGCGGGGAGGTGTAGGCACAGATACGCAGTATTTT. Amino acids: CASKKNWRGGVGTDTQYF.

CDR3 loop: CSVSLTSGRQGTQYF. In nucleotides, the CDR3 is TGCAGCGTTTCCCTGACTAGCGGTCGCCAAGGAACCCAGTACTTC. The rearrangement uses TRBV29-1 and TRBJ2-5, with 9 bases aligning to TRBD2. V dropped 5 bases and J dropped 8; count of bases not matched to a gene: 15. This CDR3 comprises 15 residues. CDR1 SQVTM and CDR2 ANQGSEA come from the germline V gene.

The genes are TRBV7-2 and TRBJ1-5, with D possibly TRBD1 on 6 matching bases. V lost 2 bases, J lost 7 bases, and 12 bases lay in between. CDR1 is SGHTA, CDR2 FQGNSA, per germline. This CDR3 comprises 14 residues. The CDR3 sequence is CASSLTGNSQPQHF. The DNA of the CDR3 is TGTGCCAGCAGCTTAACAGGGAACTCCCAGCCCCAGCATTTT.